This T cell receptor (beta chain) was captured by sequencing in a study of blood T cell repertoires in COVID-19. The wider study: T cells, B-cell-depleted T cells, or PBMCs supplied cDNA or gDNA.

Patients of the Seattle cohort, enrolled during active infection, were followed longitudinally. Germline V gene data show CDR1 as LNHDA and CDR2 as SQIVND (reference sequence). Between the trimmed V and J ends, which lost 7 bases and 2 bases, there was a span of 12 bases. The length of the CDR3 is 14 residues. In the original processing: Counts of nucleated cells, estimated from reference gene primer amplification, were obtained. The data were produced by immunoSEQ multiplex PCR, yet TCRdb's version contains in-frame clones alone and is incomplete. V, J and clone size are those of that table, while D and trimming were read from the DNA. This sample carries around 150,000 clones, 82% of them seen once, and the ten largest clones take 6.5% to 8.5%.

The chain combines TRBV19 with TRBJ2-1, with D possibly TRBD2 on 6 matching bases. The sample comprised peripheral blood. This TCR derives from a woman aged 40 to 50 with COVID-19, enrolled during active disease. This CDR3 is CASTPGAAYNEQFF. The CDR3 region has the DNA TGTGCCAGTACCCCGGGAGCGGCCTACAATGAGCAGTTCTTC.